This entry is about one T cell receptor beta chain. What it binds is unknown. Repertoires were generated with immunoSEQ multiplex PCR, while TCRdb's copy carries only in-frame clones and drops some. The sample has about 680,000 clones; roughly 90% are singletons. Treatment given: 15 to 20 received Ad26.COV2.S at low or high dose, single or two shots; about five received placebo; per-sample allocation not given. Sampling happened 63 days after the first vaccine or placebo injection. The data are from a study of Ad26.COV2.S vaccination and SARS-CoV-2 variants. Study-level points and caveats: While placebo recipients had lower spike-specific TCR breadth, vaccine recipients had more.

The CDR3 length is 14 residues. Trimming at V came to 7 bases and at J to 10 bases, leaving 6 bases not matched to a gene. CDR1 and CDR2 from the germline V gene are MNHEY and SVGAGI. The clonotype was recovered from a person aged 18 to 59 who received the Ad26.COV2.S COVID-19 vaccine or a placebo. Sample: peripheral blood, taken in a trial of Ad26.COV2.S vaccine versus placebo. This chain joins TRBV6-5 and TRBJ2-1; 14 bases line up with TRBD2. The CDR3 DNA reads TGTGCCAGCACCACGGGACTAGCGGGAGAAGAGCAGTTCTTC. Translated, it gives CASTTGLAGEEQFF.